Listed below are T cell receptor beta chains from one sample, sequenced in a study of blood T cell repertoires in COVID-19. The protocol was immunoSEQ multiplex PCR, while the TCRdb copy is restricted to in-frame clones and leaves out a portion. The sample has 250,000 to 300,000 clones, 75% to 95% seen once. The sequencing input was PBMCs or T cells enriched from blood (not recorded which). The source of these receptors is a woman under 40 who had recovered from COVID-19. Both conserved end residues are part of each CDR3. Fields, in order: clone size, V gene, D gene, J gene, CDR3 protein, CDR3 DNA. A D gene is named only where the DNA matches it firmly. Only some rows state a clone size, as once, few, many or a class for expanded clones.

clone size: -; V gene: TRBV12-3/TRBV12-4; D gene: TRBD2; J gene: TRBJ2-1; CDR3 protein: CASIPSGWGEQFF; CDR3 DNA: TGTGCCAGCATTCCTAGCGGGTGGGGTGAGCAGTTCTTC
clone size: -; V gene: TRBV12-1; D gene: -; J gene: TRBJ1-1; CDR3 protein: CASRPSRGLGTEAFF; CDR3 DNA: TGTGCCAGCAGACCCTCGAGGGGGCTTGGTACTGAAGCTTTCTTT
clone size: once; V gene: TRBV9; D gene: TRBD2; J gene: TRBJ2-3; CDR3 protein: CASSNGGTDTQYF; CDR3 DNA: TGTGCCAGCAGCAACGGGGGGACAGATACGCAGTATTTT
clone size: -; V gene: TRBV10-3; D gene: -; J gene: TRBJ2-7; CDR3 protein: CAISEGGTATSYEQYF; CDR3 DNA: TGTGCCATCAGTGAGGGGGGGACTGCAACTTCCTACGAGCAGTACTTC
clone size: once; V gene: TRBV28; D gene: -; J gene: TRBJ1-2; CDR3 protein: CASSSNSDSYYGYTF; CDR3 DNA: TGTGCCAGCAGTTCGAATTCCGACAGCTACTATGGCTACACCTTC
clone size: -; V gene: TRBV7-9; D gene: -; J gene: TRBJ2-1; CDR3 protein: CATQKPGSYNEQFF; CDR3 DNA: TGTGCCACCCAAAAACCGGGCTCCTACAATGAGCAGTTCTTC
clone size: -; V gene: TRBV7-2; D gene: -; J gene: TRBJ1-2; CDR3 protein: CASSSGGAVNYGYTF; CDR3 DNA: TGTGCCAGCAGCTCCGGGGGGGCTGTTAACTATGGCTACACCTTC
clone size: -; V gene: TRBV19; D gene: -; J gene: TRBJ2-2; CDR3 protein: CATQRGFTNTGELFF; CDR3 DNA: TGTGCCACCCAAAGGGGATTTACTAACACCGGGGAGCTGTTTTTT
clone size: -; V gene: TRBV21-1; D gene: -; J gene: TRBJ2-7; CDR3 protein: CASSKVGQNEQYF; CDR3 DNA: TGTGCCAGCAGCAAAGTTGGACAGAACGAGCAGTACTTC
clone size: few; V gene: TRBV4-3; D gene: TRBD2; J gene: TRBJ2-1; CDR3 protein: CASSQEISGRLNNEQFF; CDR3 DNA: TGCGCCAGCAGCCAAGAAATTAGCGGGAGGCTCAACAATGAGCAGTTCTTC
clone size: -; V gene: TRBV6-5; D gene: TRBD2; J gene: TRBJ2-1; CDR3 protein: CASRKAGGGNEQFF; CDR3 DNA: TGTGCCAGCAGAAAAGCGGGGGGGGGCAATGAGCAGTTCTTC
clone size: -; V gene: TRBV19; D gene: TRBD2; J gene: TRBJ2-1; CDR3 protein: CASSIGLAVGEQFF; CDR3 DNA: TGTGCCAGTAGTATTGGTCTAGCGGTGGGTGAGCAGTTCTTC
clone size: -; V gene: TRBV2; D gene: -; J gene: TRBJ1-5; CDR3 protein: CASSPGADGNQPQHF; CDR3 DNA: TGTGCCAGCAGCCCAGGGGCTGACGGCAATCAGCCCCAGCATTTT